This is a list of T cell receptor beta chains from one sample in a study of tumor-infiltrating lymphocytes in primary liver carcinoma. TCRdb re-derived calls from the multiplex PCR reads in MiXCR, one entry per CDR3 protein. The sample records more than 90,000 distinct CDR3 sequences, around 71% being singletons. Sample: liver tumor tissue from sampling region 2. Receptors were obtained from a woman aged 55 to 70 with primary liver carcinoma and hepatitis B virus infection. Both conserved end residues are part of each CDR3. A D gene is named only where the DNA matches it firmly. Clone size appears in some rows only: once, few, many, or a class for an expanded clone.

d_call | j_call | clone_size | v_call | cdr3_aa | cdr3_nt
- | TRBJ1-1 | - | TRBV5-1 | CASSLAQGYTKAFF | TGCGCCAGCAGCTTGGCACAGGGATACACTAAAGCTTTCTTT
- | TRBJ2-3 | few | TRBV11-2 | CASSSDREVDTQYF | TGTGCCAGCAGCTCAGATAGGGAGGTCGATACGCAGTATTTT
- | TRBJ2-3 | many | TRBV29-1 | CSVDELAADTQYF | TGCAGCGTTGACGAACTAGCAGCAGATACGCAGTATTTT
- | TRBJ1-2 | - | TRBV11-2 | CTSSLGTPEGFYGYIF | TGTACCAGTAGCCTCGGGACACCGGAGGGGTTCTATGGCTACATCTTC
- | TRBJ2-7 | - | TRBV6-6 | CASSSPRGAHEQYF | TGTGCCAGCAGTTCGCCCAGGGGGGCCCATGAGCAGTACTTT
- | TRBJ2-7 | - | TRBV5-1 | CASSLGGAWYKQYF | TGCGCCAGCAGCCTTGGGGGAGCGTGGTACAAGCAGTACTTC
- | TRBJ2-1 | - | TRBV6-5 | CTSGPRLRAGRYNEHFF | TGTACCAGCGGGCCCCGGCTTCGAGCGGGTCGCTACAATGAGCACTTCTTC
TRBD2 | TRBJ2-1 | - | TRBV11-1 | CASSLSPASGRFGNERFF | TGTGCCAGCAGCTTAAGTCCGGCTAGCGGGAGATTCGGCAATGAACGGTTCTTC
- | TRBJ2-5 | many | TRBV14 | CASSQVSTQQETQYF | TGTGCCAGCAGCCAAGTATCTACACAGCAAGAGACCCAGTACTTC
TRBD2 | TRBJ2-1 | large | TRBV6-1 | CATRAGDSYNEQFF | TGTGCCACCAGAGCGGGGGACTCCTACAATGAGCAGTTCTTC
- | TRBJ1-1 | - | TRBV7-6 | CASSREGGPRMNTEAFF | TGTGCCAGTAGCCGTGAGGGAGGGCCCCGAATGAACACTGAAGCTTTCTTT
- | TRBJ1-2 | - | TRBV11-2 | CASSLDPIRALRYGYIF | TGTGCCAGTAGCCTAGATCCGATCAGGGCGCTGCGCTATGGCTACATCTTC
- | TRBJ2-7 | - | TRBV29-1 | CSVKWQRAGEQYF | TGCAGCGTTAAGTGGCAGAGGGCCGGCGAGCAGTACTTC
- | TRBJ2-2 | - | TRBV6-2/TRBV6-3 | CASRGALGLGNTGGLFF | TGTGCCAGCAGGGGGGCGCTAGGACTAGGCAACACCGGGGGGCTGTTTTTT
- | TRBJ1-1 | - | TRBV6-6 | CARTLQGLTEAFF | TGTGCCAGAACTTTGCAGGGACTAACTGAAGCTTTCTTT
- | TRBJ2-7 | - | TRBV29-1 | CSVVSGIAYEEYF | TGCAGCGTCGTCTCCGGGATAGCCTACGAGGAGTACTTC
- | TRBJ2-3 | - | TRBV29-1 | CSVHRGGEHRYTVF | TGCAGCGTACACAGGGGGGGGGAGCACAGATACACAGTATTT
TRBD2 | TRBJ2-1 | - | TRBV29-1 | CSLLGGRAVDEQFF | TGCAGCCTTCTGGGCGGGAGGGCCGTAGATGAGCAGTTCTTC
TRBD2 | TRBJ2-1 | - | TRBV28 | CASSLYGGRGSYDEQLF | TGTGCCAGCAGTTTATATGGCGGGAGGGGCTCCTACGATGAGCAGCTCTTC
TRBD2 | TRBJ2-3 | - | TRBV11-1 | CASSLREHAGESYF | TGTGCCAGCAGCTTAAGGGAACATGCGGGAGAGTCTTACTTT
- | TRBJ2-1 | - | TRBV4-2 | CAGSQDSGTYNEQFF | TGTGCTGGCAGCCAAGATAGCGGAACCTACAATGAGCAGTTCTTC
TRBD2 | TRBJ2-2 | once | TRBV11-2 | CANSLGSGRLTGELFF | TGTGCCAACAGCTTAGGTAGCGGGAGACTCACCGGGGAGCTGTTTTTT
- | TRBJ1-1 | many | TRBV12-3/TRBV12-4 | CASSLGPRNTEAFF | TGTGCCAGCAGTTTAGGGCCTCGGAACACTGAAGCTTTCTTT
- | TRBJ2-1 | once | TRBV10-2 | CPSRPGQYNEQFF | TGCCCCAGCAGACCCGGACAGTACAATGAACAGTTCTTC